This T cell receptor beta chain originates from a study of CD8 T cells in ankylosing spondylitis. General study findings and limits: As reported, disease-linked clones showed significant enrichment in matched ankylosing spondylitis synovial fluid.

In the case of this clonotype: Its antigen is unknown.

TCRdb reprocessed the 5' RACE reads with MiXCR, giving one entry per CDR3 protein. The data show about 240,000 distinct CDR3 sequences, 20% to 30% seen once. The CDR3 loop spans 14 amino acids. The germline V and J ends were trimmed by 2 bases and 4 bases, with 11 bases remaining between them. Germline CDR1 and CDR2: DFQATT and SNEGSKA (reference sequence). The chain is built from TRBV20-1 and TRBJ2-2, with D tentatively TRBD2 (6 bases). The TCR comes from a male donor with ankylosing spondylitis or in good health (not recorded which). The sequencing sample was made of blood, either unsorted or a sorted T cell fraction (not recorded which). CDR3 sequence (DNA): TGCAGTGCTAGAACTACAGCGGGCACCGGGGAGCTGTTTTTT. Protein: CSARTTAGTGELFF.